This section outlines one TCR beta chain sequence together with its context. The data belong to a study of blood T cell repertoires in COVID-19. The wider study: Researchers got acute and convalescent COVID-19 samples from the United States, Italy and Spain.

Germline CDR1 and CDR2: SQVTM and ANQGSEA. The V and J ends lost 5 bases and 5 bases, in that order; junction bases with no gene match: 10. CDR3 length equals 14 residues. Authors' processing steps: Nucleated cell number was recorded as an estimate derived from reference gene primer amplification. Assay used: immunoSEQ multiplex PCR; TCRdb lists only in-frame clones, some missing. V and J calls plus clone size are reproduced from that table; the DNA served to infer D and trimming. The repertoire includes around 200,000 clones, roughly 86% of them detected once, and under 2% sits in the top ten. Sequenced: peripheral blood. The sequence derives from a man younger than 30 with active or convalescent COVID-19. V is TRBV29-1 and J is TRBJ2-5; 8 positions match TRBD2. CDR3 loop: CSVNGGAGLETQYF. In DNA form, the CDR3 reads TGCAGCGTTAACGGGGGGGCCGGTCTGGAGACCCAGTACTTC.